This entry features one T cell receptor (beta chain) sequence. Its target is unknown. The method was immunoSEQ multiplex PCR; TCRdb's version includes in-frame clones alone and lacks a portion of them. Here the sample spans some 120,000 clones, approximately 88% being singletons. This sample is part of a study of T cell responses to AZD1222 COVID-19 vaccine. The overall study: Pooled samples include second doses given at about 4 or 12 weeks. Notes on the study in general: Two AZD1222 administrations were followed by greater Spike-specific TCR breadth and depth. Clonal diversity may have been underestimated in mostly white British donors.

V was clipped by 4 bases and J by 4 bases, with 13 bases between them. Germline V gives CDR1 MNHEY, CDR2 SVGAGI. This CDR3 is 15 amino acids long. The gene calls are TRBV6-5 and TRBJ1-4; D gene uncertain. Sequencing was performed on peripheral blood, taken on day 0 of AZD1222 vaccination. The TCR comes from an adult in good health. The CDR3 DNA reads TGTGCCAGCAGTTCGAGACGGGGAGGTAATGAAAAACTGTTTTTT. The encoded protein is CASSSRRGGNEKLFF.